Listed below are T cell receptor beta chains from one sample, sequenced in a study of beta chain features in type 1 diabetes. Clones were read by immunoSEQ multiplex PCR, and TCRdb kept only the in-frame ones, dropping some. The sample includes about 210,000 clones, approximately 10% of them seen just once. The sample consisted of central memory CD4+ T cells from blood. These receptors came from a man between 18 and 35 years old in good health. Both conserved end residues are part of each CDR3. A D gene is named only where the DNA matches it firmly. The listing skips clone size in some rows; elsewhere it reads once, few, many or a size class.

DNA	CDR3	D	size	V	J
TGCAGCGCACTCTCACAGGGGGCGAACTACGAGCAGTACTTC	CSALSQGANYEQYF	TRBD1	many	TRBV29-1	TRBJ2-7
TGCGCCAGCAGCTTTGGGCAGGGGCCCTCCCGTAGAACCACAGATACGCAGTATTTT	CASSFGQGPSRRTTDTQYF	-	few	TRBV5-1	TRBJ2-3
TGTGCCAGCAGCAGACTAGCGGGTACCTACGAGCAGTACTTC	CASSRLAGTYEQYF	TRBD2	many	TRBV13	TRBJ2-7
TGTGCCAGCAGCTTGAGCGGGAAGTCGTGGAATGAGCAGTTCTTC	CASSLSGKSWNEQFF	TRBD2	-	TRBV7-9	TRBJ2-1
TGTGCCAGCAGTGAAGAAGCTAGCGGGCTACAAGAGACCCAGTACTTC	CASSEEASGLQETQYF	TRBD2	-	TRBV2	TRBJ2-5
TGTGCCAGCAGCGTAGGAGCGGGGCTGAACACCGGGGAGCTGTTTTTT	CASSVGAGLNTGELFF	TRBD2	-	TRBV9	TRBJ2-2
TGTGCCAGCAGAAGGGACAGGGGGGGCAACACTGAAGCTTTCTTT	CASRRDRGGNTEAFF	TRBD1	-	TRBV2	TRBJ1-1
TGTGCCAGCAGTCCACAGGGATCTGAGCAGTTCTTC	CASSPQGSEQFF	-	few	TRBV2	TRBJ2-1
TGCGCCAGCAGCGGCGAATCGGGTTCTGCCTATGGCTACACCTTC	CASSGESGSAYGYTF	-	-	TRBV5-1	TRBJ1-2
TGCAGCGTTTCTCGCGGGACTTACGAGCAGTACTTC	CSVSRGTYEQYF	-	few	TRBV29-1	TRBJ2-7
TGTGCCAGCAGCCCCGGACTCGAGCAGTTCTTC	CASSPGLEQFF	-	few	TRBV7-9	TRBJ2-1
TGCGCCAGCAGCCACGGACTCAACAGGGATAATGAGCAGTTCTTC	CASSHGLNRDNEQFF	-	-	TRBV4-3	TRBJ2-1